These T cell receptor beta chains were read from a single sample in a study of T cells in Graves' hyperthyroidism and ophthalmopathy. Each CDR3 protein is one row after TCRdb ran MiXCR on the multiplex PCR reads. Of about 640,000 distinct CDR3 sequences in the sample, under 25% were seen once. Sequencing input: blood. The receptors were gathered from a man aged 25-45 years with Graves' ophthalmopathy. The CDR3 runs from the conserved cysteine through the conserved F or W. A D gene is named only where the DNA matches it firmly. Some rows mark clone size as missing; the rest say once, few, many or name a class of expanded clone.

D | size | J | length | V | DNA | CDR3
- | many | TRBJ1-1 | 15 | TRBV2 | TGTGCCAGCAGTTATATGACAGGTGGGAACACTGAAGCTTTCTTT | CASSYMTGGNTEAFF
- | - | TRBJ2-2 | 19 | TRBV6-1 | TGTGCCATCAGTGAGTCTCTGGTTGGGCTGGGAGCGAACACCGGGGAGCTGTTTTTT | CAISESLVGLGANTGELFF
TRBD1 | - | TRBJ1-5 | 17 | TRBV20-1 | TGCAGTGCTAGATCAACTTCCGGGACAGGGTTGAATCAGCCCCAGCATTTT | CSARSTSGTGLNQPQHF
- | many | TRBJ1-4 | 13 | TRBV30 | TGTGCCGGGGGTGAGGGGCCAGGGTCTAAACTGTTTTTT | CAGGEGPGSKLFF
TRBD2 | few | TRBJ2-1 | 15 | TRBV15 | TGTGCCACCAGCAGAACTAGCGTCCCGTACAATGAGCAGTTCTTC | CATSRTSVPYNEQFF
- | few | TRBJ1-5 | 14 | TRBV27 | TGTGCCAGCAGCGAGTTCCTAAGCAATCAGCCCCAGCATTTT | CASSEFLSNQPQHF
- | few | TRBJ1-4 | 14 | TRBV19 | TGTGCCAGTAGTCCTCCGACCCCGGGAGGAAAACTGTTTTTT | CASSPPTPGGKLFF
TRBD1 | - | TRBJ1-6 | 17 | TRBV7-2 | TGTGCCAGCAGCTTAGGGATGACAGGGACCTATAATTCACCCCTCCACTTT | CASSLGMTGTYNSPLHF
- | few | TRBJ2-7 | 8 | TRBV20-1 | TGCAGTGGCCGCGAGCAGTACTTC | CSGREQYF
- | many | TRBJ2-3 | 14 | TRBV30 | TGTGCCTGGAGTGTGTCGTTAAGCACAGATACGCAGTATTTT | CAWSVSLSTDTQYF
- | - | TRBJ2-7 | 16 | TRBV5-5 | TGTGCCAGCAGCTTCAGTCAGGGATCTACCTCCTACGAGCAGTACTTC | CASSFSQGSTSYEQYF
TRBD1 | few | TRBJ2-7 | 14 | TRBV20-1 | TGCAGTGCCCCCGCCGGGACAGGTGCCTACGAGCAGTACTTC | CSAPAGTGAYEQYF
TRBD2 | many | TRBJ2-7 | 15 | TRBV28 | TGTGCCAGCAGCCCCGGGACTAGCAATGCGGGCGAGCAGTACTTC | CASSPGTSNAGEQYF
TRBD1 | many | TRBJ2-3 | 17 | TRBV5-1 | TGCGCCAGCAGCTTCCAACCCGGGACAGGCTCCACAGATACGCAGTATTTT | CASSFQPGTGSTDTQYF
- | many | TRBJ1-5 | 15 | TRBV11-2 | TGTGCCAGCAGCCTCGGGACTCGGGGAGATCAGCCCCAGCATTTT | CASSLGTRGDQPQHF
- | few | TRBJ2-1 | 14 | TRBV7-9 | TGTGCCAGCAGCTTAGGGACAGCTCACAATGAGCAGTTCTTC | CASSLGTAHNEQFF
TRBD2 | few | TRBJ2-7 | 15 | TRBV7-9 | TGTGCCAGCAGGGGGGGACTAGCGGATTCCTACGAGCAGTACTTC | CASRGGLADSYEQYF
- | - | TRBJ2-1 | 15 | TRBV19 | TGTGCCAGTAGCTCGGGCGGAGGGCTGGGCAATGAGCAGTTCTTC | CASSSGGGLGNEQFF
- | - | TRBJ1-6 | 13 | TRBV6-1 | TGTGCCAGCAGTGAAGCAGGGGCCTCACCCCTCCACTTT | CASSEAGASPLHF
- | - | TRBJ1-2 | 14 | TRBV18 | TGTGCCAGCTCACCACTCCGATACGACTATGGCTACACCTTC | CASSPLRYDYGYTF
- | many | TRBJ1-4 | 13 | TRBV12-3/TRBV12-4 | TGTGCCAGCAGTTTAGGCTACAGAGAAAAACTGTTTTTT | CASSLGYREKLFF